This TCR beta chain was recovered during a study of OX40 agonist ivuxolimab in advanced cancers. At the level of the whole study: Ivuxolimab, which targeted the costimulatory receptor OX40 (CD134), was an agonistic, fully human IgG2 monoclonal antibody. Intravenous ivuxolimab was administered to patients every 2 weeks at six dose levels: 0.01, 0.1, 0.3, 1.5, 3 and 10 mg/kg. Of the roughly 51 dose-escalation patients, hepatocellular carcinoma was present in some 19, melanoma in some 15, renal cell carcinoma in 9 and head and neck cancer in 9. A male proportion of almost 85% and a mean age of around 60 years, ranging from 23 to 79, were recorded for the dose-escalation cohort. Prior anti-PD-1, anti-PD-L1 or anti-CTLA-4 therapy was permitted, and approximately 40% of dose-escalation patients had received checkpoint inhibitors. Partial responses occurred in three dose-escalation patients: two with cutaneous melanoma and one with hepatocellular carcinoma. Peripheral TCRbeta sequencing aimed to test whether ivuxolimab altered TCR sequence diversity and caused clonal T-cell expansion. The paper covers the monotherapy dose-escalation part of the phase I ivuxolimab trial, which included N of about 56 patients.

Genomic DNA was isolated from the sorted cells so that the TCRbeta CDR3 region could be sequenced. The immunoSEQ Assay was used for sequencing of TCRbeta CDR3 regions. Not all clones reach the TCRdb copy of this immuneACCESS table, which keeps in-frame sequences only. Checked studies attribute under half of the gap to unresolved V genes and leave the rest unexplained. The sample yields fewer than 100,000 clones; nearly 90% were counted once. The top ten clonotypes cover 0.19% of the sample. Patients with a history of autoimmune disease or receiving systemic immunosuppression were excluded from the trial. Peripheral blood for TCR sequencing was collected from all dose cohorts at baseline, on cycle 4 day 1, and on cycle 7 day 1. Samples were obtained from an open-label, multicenter, first-in-human phase I dose-escalation trial of ivuxolimab. Adults with locally advanced or metastatic melanoma, renal cell carcinoma, hepatocellular carcinoma or head and neck squamous cell carcinoma were enrolled in the trial. CD4+ and CD8+ T cells were sorted separately from peripheral blood before TCR sequencing.

Points on this clone: There is no known antigen for this receptor. Qualities for individual bases were not recorded, and no much larger clone is one base off.

The research as a whole found: After ivuxolimab, expanded clones were on average more numerous among CD8+ T cells than among CD4+ T cells. Low levels of normalized T-cell clonal expansion were also seen in some patients who did not respond. Clonal expansion of both CD4+ and CD8+ blood T cells was observed from baseline to week 6 at doses 0.1 to 3.0 mg/kg. In the 0.1-3.0 mg/kg groups, partial responders were among the patients with the lowest normalized peripheral clonal expansion, particularly in CD8+ T cells. The antigen specificity of the peripheral T cells that underwent clonal expansion was not determined.

CDR1 and CDR2 are drawn from the germline V gene: WSHSY, SAAADI. The CDR3, cysteine through phenylalanine, is 14 amino acids long. Just CDR3 DNA is preserved here, 42 bases in frame from base 1. Trimming takes 0 bases from V and 2 bases from J, and the germline ends sit 7 bases apart. The chain employs TRBV10-2 and TRBJ2-5, with TRBD1 tentatively as D gene (6 bases match). This clonotype originated in an adult with an advanced solid tumor such as melanoma, head and neck, liver or kidney cancer. The sequencing used CD4+ or CD8+ T cells sorted from blood, collected in a trial of the OX40 agonist ivuxolimab. The bases read TGCGCCAGCAGTGAGTCGAGGGGGCAAGAGACCCAGTACTTC. The encoded protein is CASSESRGQETQYF.